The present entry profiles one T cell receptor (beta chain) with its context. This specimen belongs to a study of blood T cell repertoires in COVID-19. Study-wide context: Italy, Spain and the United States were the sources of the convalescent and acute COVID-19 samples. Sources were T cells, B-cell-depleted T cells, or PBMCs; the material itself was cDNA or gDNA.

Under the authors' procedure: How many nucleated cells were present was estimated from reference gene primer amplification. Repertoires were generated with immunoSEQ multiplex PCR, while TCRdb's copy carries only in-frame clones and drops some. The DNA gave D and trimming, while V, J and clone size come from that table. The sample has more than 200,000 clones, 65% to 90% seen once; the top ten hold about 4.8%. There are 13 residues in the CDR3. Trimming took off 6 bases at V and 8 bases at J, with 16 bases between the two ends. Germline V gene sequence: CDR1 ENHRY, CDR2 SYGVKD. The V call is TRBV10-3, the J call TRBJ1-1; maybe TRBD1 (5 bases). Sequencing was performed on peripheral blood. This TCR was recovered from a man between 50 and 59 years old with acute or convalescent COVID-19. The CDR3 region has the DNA TGTGCCATCAGAGGATTGACAGTCCCCGAAGCTTTCTTT. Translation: CAIRGLTVPEAFF.